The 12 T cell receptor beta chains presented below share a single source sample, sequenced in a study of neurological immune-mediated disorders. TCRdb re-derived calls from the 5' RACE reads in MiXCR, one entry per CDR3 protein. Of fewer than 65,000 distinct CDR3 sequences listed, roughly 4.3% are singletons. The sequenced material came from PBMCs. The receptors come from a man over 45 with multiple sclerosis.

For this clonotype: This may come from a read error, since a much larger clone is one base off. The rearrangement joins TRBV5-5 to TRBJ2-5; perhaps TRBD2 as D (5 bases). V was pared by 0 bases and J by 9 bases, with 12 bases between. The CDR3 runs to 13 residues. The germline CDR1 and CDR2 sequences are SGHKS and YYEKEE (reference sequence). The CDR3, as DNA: TGTGCCAGCAGCTTGGAAGCACGGAGGCCCCAGTACTTC. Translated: CASSLEARRPQYF.

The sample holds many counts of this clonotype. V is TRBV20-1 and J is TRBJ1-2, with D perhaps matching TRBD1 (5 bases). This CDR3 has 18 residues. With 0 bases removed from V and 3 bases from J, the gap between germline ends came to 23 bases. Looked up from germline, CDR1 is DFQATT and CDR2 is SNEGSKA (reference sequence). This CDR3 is CSARDRWRGPLNYYGYTF. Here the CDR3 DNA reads TGCAGTGCTAGAGATCGTTGGAGGGGTCCTCTCAACTACTATGGCTACACCTTC.

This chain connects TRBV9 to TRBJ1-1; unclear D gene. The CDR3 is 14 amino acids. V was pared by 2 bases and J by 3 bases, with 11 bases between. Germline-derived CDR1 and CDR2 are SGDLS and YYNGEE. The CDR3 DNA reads TGTGCCAGCAGCGTGGGCACCGGGGACACTGAAGCTTTCTTT. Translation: CASSVGTGDTEAFF.

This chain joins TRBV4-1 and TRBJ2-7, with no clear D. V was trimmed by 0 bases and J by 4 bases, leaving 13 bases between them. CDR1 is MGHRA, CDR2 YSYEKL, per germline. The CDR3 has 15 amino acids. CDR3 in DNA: TGCGCCAGCAGCCAAGAGGGTGACGGAAGATACGAGCAGTACTTC. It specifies CASSQEGDGRYEQYF.

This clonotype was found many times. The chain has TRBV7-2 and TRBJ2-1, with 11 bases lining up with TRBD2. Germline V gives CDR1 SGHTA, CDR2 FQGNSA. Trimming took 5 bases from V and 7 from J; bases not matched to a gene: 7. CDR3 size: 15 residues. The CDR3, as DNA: TGTGCCAGCAGCAAAGTCGGGACTAGCGGAAATGAGCAGTTCTTC. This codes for CASSKVGTSGNEQFF.

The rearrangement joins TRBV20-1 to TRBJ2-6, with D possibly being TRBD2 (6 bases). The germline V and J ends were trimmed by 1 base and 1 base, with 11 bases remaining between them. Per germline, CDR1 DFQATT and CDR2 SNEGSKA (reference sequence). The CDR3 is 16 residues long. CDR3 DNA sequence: TGCAGTGCTAGAGCGGGAGTTGTTTCTGGGGCCAACGTCCTGACTTTC. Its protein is CSARAGVVSGANVLTF.

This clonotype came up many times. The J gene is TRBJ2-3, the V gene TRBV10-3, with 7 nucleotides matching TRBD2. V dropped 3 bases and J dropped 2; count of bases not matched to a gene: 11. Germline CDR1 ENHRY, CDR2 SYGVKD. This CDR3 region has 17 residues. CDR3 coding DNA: TGTGCCATCAGTGATTGGGCTAGCGGACCCAACACAGATACGCAGTATTTT. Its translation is CAISDWASGPNTDTQYF.

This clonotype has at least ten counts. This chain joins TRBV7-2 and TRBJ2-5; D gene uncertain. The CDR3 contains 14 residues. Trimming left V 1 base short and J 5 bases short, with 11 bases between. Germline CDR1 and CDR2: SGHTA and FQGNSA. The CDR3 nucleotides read TGTGCCAGCAGCTTAGGTTTAGCCGTGGAGACCCAGTACTTC. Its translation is CASSLGLAVETQYF. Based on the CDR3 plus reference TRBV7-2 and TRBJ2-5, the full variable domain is GAGVSQSPSNKVTEKGKDVELRCDPISGHTALYWYRQSLGQGLEFLIYFQGNSAPDKSGLPSDRFSAERTGGSVSTLTIQRTQQEDSAVYLCASSLGLAVETQYFGPGTRLLVL.

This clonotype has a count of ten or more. CDR3 amino acids: CASHGTGSYEQYF. CDR3 DNA: TGTGCCAGCCACGGGACAGGGAGTTACGAGCAGTACTTC. The genes are TRBV5-6 and TRBJ2-7; 9 bases line up with TRBD1. The length of the CDR3 is 13 residues. Germline V gene sequence: CDR1 SGHDT, CDR2 YYEEEE. The J segment lost 4 bases and the V segment lost 7 bases, leaving 6 bases of the junction unmatched.

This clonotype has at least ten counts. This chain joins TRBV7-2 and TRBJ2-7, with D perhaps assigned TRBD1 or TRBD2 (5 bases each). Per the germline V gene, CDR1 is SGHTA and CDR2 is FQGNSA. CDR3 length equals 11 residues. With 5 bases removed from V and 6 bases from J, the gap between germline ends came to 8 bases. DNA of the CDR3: TGTGCCAGCAGCACAGGACTCGAGCAGTACTTC. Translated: CASSTGLEQYF. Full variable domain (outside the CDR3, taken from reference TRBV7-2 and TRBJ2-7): GAGVSQSPSNKVTEKGKDVELRCDPISGHTALYWYRQSLGQGLEFLIYFQGNSAPDKSGLPSDRFSAERTGGSVSTLTIQRTQQEDSAVYLCASSTGLEQYFGPGTRLTVT.

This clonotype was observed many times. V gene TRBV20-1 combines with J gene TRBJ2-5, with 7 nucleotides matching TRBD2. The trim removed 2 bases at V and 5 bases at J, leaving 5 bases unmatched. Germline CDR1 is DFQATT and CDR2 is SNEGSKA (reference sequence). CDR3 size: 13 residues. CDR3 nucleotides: TGCAGTGCTAGATTGACTAGCCGTGAGACCCAGTACTTC. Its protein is CSARLTSRETQYF.

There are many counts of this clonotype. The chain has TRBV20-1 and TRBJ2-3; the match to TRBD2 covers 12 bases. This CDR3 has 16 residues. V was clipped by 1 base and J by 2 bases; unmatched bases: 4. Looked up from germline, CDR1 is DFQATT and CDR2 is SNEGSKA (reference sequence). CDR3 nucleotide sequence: TGCAGTGCTAGAGGACTAGCGGGAGAGAACACAGATACGCAGTATTTT. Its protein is CSARGLAGENTDTQYF.